Shown below are 15 T cell receptor beta chains from a single sample sequenced in a study of shared clonotypes between healthy human individuals. The data were produced by immunoSEQ multiplex PCR, yet TCRdb's version contains in-frame clones alone and is incomplete. In the table there are about 2.1 million clones, about 92% of which are singletons. Naivety among CD8 cells was defined by CD45RO negativity and positive CCR7 selection, thereby excluding terminally differentiated effector memory CD45RA+ cells. The sample taken for sequencing was naive CD8+ T cells from PBMCs. The source of these receptors is a man younger than 35 in good health. Some clones in this sample may be carry-over from other donors' samples.

V is TRBV11-1 and J is TRBJ2-1; 9 bases are shared with TRBD1. CDR1 and CDR2 (germline): SGHAT, FQDESV (reference sequence). The V gene end was trimmed by 3 bases and the J gene end by 8 bases; junction bases not matched to a gene: 11. The CDR3 is 16 amino acids. CDR3 in amino acids: CASSFSSGQGFDEQFF. The CDR3, as DNA: TGTGCCAGCAGCTTTTCATCCGGACAGGGGTTCGATGAGCAGTTCTTC.

The J gene is TRBJ1-1, the V gene TRBV27; D perhaps matches TRBD1 (6 bases). CDR1 is MNHEY, CDR2 SMNVEV, per germline (reference sequence). This CDR3 spans 13 amino acids. V lost 4 bases to trimming and J lost 5 bases, with 11 bases between them. The CDR3 bases are TGTGCCAGCAGTTGGGGAAGGGGGACTGAAGCTTTCTTT. This sequence encodes CASSWGRGTEAFF.

The chain carries TRBV7-2 and TRBJ2-7, with D perhaps given as TRBD1 or TRBD2 (6 bases each). CDR3 length: 14 amino acids. Germline V lookup: CDR1 SGHTA, CDR2 FQGNSA. The ends were cut back, 2 bases at V and 5 bases at J, with 13 bases in the middle. The CDR3 region has the DNA TGTGCCAGCAGCTTAATGGGGGGCTACCACGAGCAGTACTTC. Translation: CASSLMGGYHEQYF. Full variable domain (rest looked up from reference TRBV7-2 and TRBJ2-7): GAGVSQSPSNKVTEKGKDVELRCDPISGHTALYWYRQSLGQGLEFLIYFQGNSAPDKSGLPSDRFSAERTGGSVSTLTIQRTQQEDSAVYLCASSLMGGYHEQYFGPGTRLTVT.

The chain recombines TRBV19 with TRBJ2-7; 8 positions agree with TRBD2. Per germline, CDR1 LNHDA and CDR2 SQIVND (reference sequence). J gave up 3 bases and V 6 bases, and 4 bases lay outside the gene matches. The CDR3 runs to 13 residues. The CDR3 DNA reads as TGTGCCAGTAGCGGGAGGGCCGTCTACGAGCAGTACTTC. Translated, it gives CASSGRAVYEQYF.

The table lists this clone with a count of one. Other DNA sequences in the sample encode the same CDR3. The chain couples TRBV5-1 to TRBJ1-5; TRBD1 matches at 8 bases. Per germline, CDR1 SGHRS and CDR2 YFSETQ. The CDR3 has 15 residues. With 4 bases clipped from V and 4 bases from J, the junction kept 7 bases outside the gene matches. The CDR3 loop is CASSPGTGHNQPQHF. The DNA of the CDR3 is TGCGCCAGCAGCCCAGGGACAGGTCATAATCAGCCCCAGCATTTT.

This clone has only a few counts. The chain is built from TRBV11-2 and TRBJ1-1; no clear D gene. Germline V gene data show CDR1 as SGHAT and CDR2 as FQNNGV. This CDR3 region has 15 residues. The germline V and J ends were trimmed by 5 bases and 6 bases, with 19 bases remaining between them. CDR3: CASSKWEGFWSEAFF. For the CDR3, the DNA is TGTGCCAGCAGCAAATGGGAGGGTTTTTGGTCTGAAGCTTTCTTT.

Details on this clone: Other DNA sequences within the sample encode an identical CDR3. The chain has TRBV5-6 and TRBJ2-7, with D possibly called TRBD1 or TRBD2 (5 bases each). The V and J ends lost 5 bases and 3 bases respectively, with 12 bases between them. The germline CDR1 and CDR2 sequences are SGHDT and YYEEEE. The CDR3 is 13 amino acids. In DNA form, the CDR3 reads TGTGCCAGCAGTCCGGGACGGAACTACGAGCAGTACTTC. Translating it yields CASSPGRNYEQYF.

The chain joins TRBV27 to TRBJ1-2; 8 bases agree with TRBD1. Losses at the gene ends were 5 bases for V and 4 bases for J; bases not matched to a gene: 12. This CDR3 is built from 16 residues. Germline assignment: CDR1 MNHEY and CDR2 SMNVEV (reference sequence). Here the CDR3 DNA reads TGTGCCAGCAGTCCCGAATCGGGACAGGCTAGCTATGGCTACACCTTC. Protein: CASSPESGQASYGYTF.

The chain links TRBV27 to TRBJ1-5; possibly TRBD1 for D (5 bases). Germline V CDR1 and CDR2: MNHEY, SMNVEV (reference sequence). The length of the CDR3 is 15 residues. Trimming took 5 bases from V and 6 from J, leaving 17 bases between them. The CDR3 loop reads CASSHRGVGGQPQHF. CDR3 coding DNA: TGTGCCAGCAGTCATCGGGGGGTGGGAGGTCAGCCCCAGCATTTT.

The V gene is TRBV11-3, the J gene TRBJ2-1; 9 bases line up with TRBD2. V lost 1 base and J lost 8; bases outside the gene matches: 6. Germline V gene data show CDR1 as SGHNT and CDR2 as YENEEA. The CDR3 loop spans 15 amino acids. DNA of the CDR3: TGTGCCAGCAGCTTAGGTGGCGGGAGGGGGTATGAGCAGTTCTTC. This codes for CASSLGGGRGYEQFF.

The CDR3 loop reads CASSQLPGETPYNEQFF. DNA for the CDR3: TGTGCCAGCAGTCAACTACCGGGAGAAACCCCCTACAATGAGCAGTTCTTC. V usage is TRBV7-6 and J usage is TRBJ2-1, with a tentative D call TRBD2 (6 bases). Trimming left V 6 bases short and J 2 bases short, with 20 bases between. The CDR3 covers 17 residues. Per the germline V gene, CDR1 is SGHVS and CDR2 is FNYEAQ.

The genes are TRBV7-3 and TRBJ1-1, with D perhaps TRBD1 (5 bases). Trimming shortened V by 5 bases and J by 0 bases, and 16 bases separated the two germline ends. This CDR3 has 16 amino acids. Germline-derived CDR1 and CDR2 are SGHTA and FQGTGA. The CDR3 loop reads CASSPPLQAMNTEAFF. The CDR3, as DNA: TGTGCCAGCAGCCCTCCCCTACAGGCTATGAACACTGAAGCTTTCTTT.

CDR3 sequence: CATWGRTRDSYGYTF. As DNA, the CDR3 is TGTGCCACGTGGGGCAGGACCCGAGACTCCTATGGCTACACCTTC. This rearrangement joins TRBV27 to TRBJ1-2; D is possibly TRBD1 (5 bases). Trimming took 10 bases from V and 4 from J, leaving 22 bases between them. The CDR3 runs 15 residues. Germline CDR1 is MNHEY and CDR2 is SMNVEV (reference sequence).

This clone was recorded once. CDR3 region: CASSLVALGLADTQYF. CDR3 sequence (DNA): TGTGCCAGCAGCTTAGTGGCATTGGGGCTAGCGGATACGCAGTATTTT. The chain employs TRBV7-2 and TRBJ2-3; a weak D match, TRBD2 (6 bases). This CDR3 contains 16 residues. CDR1 and CDR2 (germline): SGHTA, FQGNSA. V was trimmed by 1 base and J by 6 bases, leaving 17 bases between them.

This clone was picked up one time. The chain joins TRBV4-1 to TRBJ1-2; 7 bases line up with TRBD1. The CDR3 totals 16 residues. V dropped 1 base and J dropped 4; count of bases not matched to a gene: 9. Germline loops: CDR1 MGHRA, CDR2 YSYEKL. The chain's CDR3 is CASSQARQGESYGYTF. DNA for the CDR3: TGCGCCAGCAGCCAAGCGAGACAGGGAGAGTCCTATGGCTACACCTTC.